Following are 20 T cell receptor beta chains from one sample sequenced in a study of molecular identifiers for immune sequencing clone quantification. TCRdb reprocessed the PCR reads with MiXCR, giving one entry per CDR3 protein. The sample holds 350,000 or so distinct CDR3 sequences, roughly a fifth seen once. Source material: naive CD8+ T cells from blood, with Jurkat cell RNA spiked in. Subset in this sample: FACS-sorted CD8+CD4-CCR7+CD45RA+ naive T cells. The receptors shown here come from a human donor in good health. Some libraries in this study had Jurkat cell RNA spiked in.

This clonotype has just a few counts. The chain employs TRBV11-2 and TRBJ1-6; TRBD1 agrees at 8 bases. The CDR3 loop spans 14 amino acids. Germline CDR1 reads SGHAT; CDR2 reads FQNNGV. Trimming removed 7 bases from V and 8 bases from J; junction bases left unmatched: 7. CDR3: CASKGQGAYSPLHF. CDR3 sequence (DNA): TGTGCCAGCAAAGGACAGGGAGCTTATTCACCCCTCCACTTT. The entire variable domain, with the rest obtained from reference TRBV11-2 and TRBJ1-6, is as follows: EAGVAQSPRYKIIEKRQSVAFWCNPISGHATLYWYQQILGQGPKLLIQFQNNGVVDDSQLPKDRFSAERLKGVDSTLKIQPAKLEDSAVYLCASKGQGAYSPLHFGNGTRLTVT.

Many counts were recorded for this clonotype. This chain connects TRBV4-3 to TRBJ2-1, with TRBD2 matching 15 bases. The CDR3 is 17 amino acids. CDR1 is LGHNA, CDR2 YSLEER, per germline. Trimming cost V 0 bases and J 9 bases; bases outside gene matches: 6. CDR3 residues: CASSQDLGLAGGREQFF. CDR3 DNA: TGCGCCAGCAGCCAAGATTTGGGACTAGCGGGGGGTCGTGAGCAGTTCTTC.

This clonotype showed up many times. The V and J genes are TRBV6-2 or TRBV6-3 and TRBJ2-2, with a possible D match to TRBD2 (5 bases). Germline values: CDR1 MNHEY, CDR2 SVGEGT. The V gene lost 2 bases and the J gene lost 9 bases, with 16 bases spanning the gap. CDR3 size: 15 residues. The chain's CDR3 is CASSYGGGVLRELFF. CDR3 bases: TGTGCCAGCAGTTACGGAGGAGGTGTCTTGAGGGAGCTGTTTTTT.

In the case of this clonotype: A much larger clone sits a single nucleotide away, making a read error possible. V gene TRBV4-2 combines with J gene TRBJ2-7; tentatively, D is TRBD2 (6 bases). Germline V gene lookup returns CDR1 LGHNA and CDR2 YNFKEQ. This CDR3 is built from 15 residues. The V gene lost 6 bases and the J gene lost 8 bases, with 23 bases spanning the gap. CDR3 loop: CASSPPQGLALQQYF. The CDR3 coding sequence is TGTGCCAGCAGTCCTCCTCAGGGACTGGCTCTTCAGCAGTACTTC.

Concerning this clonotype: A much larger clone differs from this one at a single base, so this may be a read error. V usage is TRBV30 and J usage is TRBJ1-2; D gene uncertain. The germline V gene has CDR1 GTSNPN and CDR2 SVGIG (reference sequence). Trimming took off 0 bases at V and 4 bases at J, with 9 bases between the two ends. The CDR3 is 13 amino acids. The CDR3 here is CAWSVVEGYGYTF. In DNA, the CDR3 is TGTGCCTGGAGTGTTGTCGAAGGCTATGGCTACACCTTC. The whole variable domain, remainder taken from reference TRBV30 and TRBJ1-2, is SQTIHQWPATLVQPVGSPLSLECTVEGTSNPNLYWYRQAAGRGLQLLFYSVGIGQISSEVPQNLSASRPQDRQFILSSKKLLLSDSGFYLCAWSVVEGYGYTFGSGTRLTVV.

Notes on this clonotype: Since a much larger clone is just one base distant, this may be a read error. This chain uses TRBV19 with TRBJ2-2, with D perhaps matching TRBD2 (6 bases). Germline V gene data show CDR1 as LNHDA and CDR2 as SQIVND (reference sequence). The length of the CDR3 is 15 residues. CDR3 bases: TGTGCCAGTAGTAAGCGAGCGGGCTCTATCGGGGAGCTGCTTTTT. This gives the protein CASSKRAGSIGELLF.

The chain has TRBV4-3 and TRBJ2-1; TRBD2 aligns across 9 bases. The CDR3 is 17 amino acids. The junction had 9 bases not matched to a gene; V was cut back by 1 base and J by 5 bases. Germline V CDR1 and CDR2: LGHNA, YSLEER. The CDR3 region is CASSQVWAGGPHNEQFF. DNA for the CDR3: TGCGCCAGCAGCCAAGTCTGGGCGGGAGGGCCCCACAATGAGCAGTTCTTC.

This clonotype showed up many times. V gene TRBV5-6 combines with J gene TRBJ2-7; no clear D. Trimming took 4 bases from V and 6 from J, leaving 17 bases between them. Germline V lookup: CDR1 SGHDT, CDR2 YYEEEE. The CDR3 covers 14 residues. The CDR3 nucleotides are TGTGCCAGCAGCCGTAGAGCGACACGGGTCGAGCAGTACTTC. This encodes CASSRRATRVEQYF.

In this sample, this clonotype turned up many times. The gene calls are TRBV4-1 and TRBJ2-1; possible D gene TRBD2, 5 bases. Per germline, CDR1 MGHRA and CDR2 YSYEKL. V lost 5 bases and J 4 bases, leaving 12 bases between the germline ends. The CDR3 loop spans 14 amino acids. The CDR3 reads CASSRIAQYNEQFF. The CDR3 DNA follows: TGCGCCAGCAGCAGAATAGCGCAGTACAATGAGCAGTTCTTC.

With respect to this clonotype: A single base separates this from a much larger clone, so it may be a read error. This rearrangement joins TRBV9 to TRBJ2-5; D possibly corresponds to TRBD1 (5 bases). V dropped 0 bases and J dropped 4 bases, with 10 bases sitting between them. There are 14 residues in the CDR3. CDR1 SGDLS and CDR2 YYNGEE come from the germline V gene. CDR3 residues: CASSVAGLRETQYF. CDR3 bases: TGTGCCAGCAGCGTAGCAGGGCTCCGAGAGACCCAGTACTTC. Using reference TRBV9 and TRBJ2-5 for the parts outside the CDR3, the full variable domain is DSGVTQTPKHLITATGQRVTLRCSPRSGDLSVYWYQQSLDQGLQFLIQYYNGEERAKGNILERFSAQQFPDLHSELNLSSLELGDSALYFCASSVAGLRETQYFGPGTRLLVL.

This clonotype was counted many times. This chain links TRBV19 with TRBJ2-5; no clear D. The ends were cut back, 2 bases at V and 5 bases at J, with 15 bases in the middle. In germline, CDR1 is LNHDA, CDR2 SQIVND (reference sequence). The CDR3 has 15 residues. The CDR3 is CASSIMGLGLETQYF. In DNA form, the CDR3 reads TGTGCCAGTAGTATAATGGGGTTGGGTCTGGAGACCCAGTACTTC.

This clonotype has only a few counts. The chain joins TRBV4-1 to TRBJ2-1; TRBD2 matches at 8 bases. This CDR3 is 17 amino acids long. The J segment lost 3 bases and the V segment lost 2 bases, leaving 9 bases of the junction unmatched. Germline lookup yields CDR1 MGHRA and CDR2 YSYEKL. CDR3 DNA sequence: TGCGCCAGCAGCCAATTGAGCGGGGGCCCCAACTACAATGAGCAGTTCTTC. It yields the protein CASSQLSGGPNYNEQFF.

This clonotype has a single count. The CDR3 DNA reads as TGTGCCAGTAGGATCGGGACAGGTGTTAGCAATCAGCCCCAGCATTTT. Translated: CASRIGTGVSNQPQHF. V usage is TRBV19 and J usage is TRBJ1-5, with 8 nucleotides matching TRBD1. V shed 6 bases, J shed 0 bases, and the junction held 7 bases outside the gene matches. Germline V gene sequence: CDR1 LNHDA, CDR2 SQIVND (reference sequence). The CDR3 has 16 residues.

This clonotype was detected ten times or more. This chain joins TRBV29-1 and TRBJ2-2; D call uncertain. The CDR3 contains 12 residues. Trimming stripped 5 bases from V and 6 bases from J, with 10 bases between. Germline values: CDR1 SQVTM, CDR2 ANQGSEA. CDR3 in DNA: TGCAGCGTTTCTGTTCTACCCGGGGAGCTGTTTTTT. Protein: CSVSVLPGELFF.

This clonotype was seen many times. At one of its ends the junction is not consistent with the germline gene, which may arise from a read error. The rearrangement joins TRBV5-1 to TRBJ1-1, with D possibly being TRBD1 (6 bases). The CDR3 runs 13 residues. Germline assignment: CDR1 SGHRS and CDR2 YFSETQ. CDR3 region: CASSLGGAAEAFF. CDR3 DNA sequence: TGTGCCAGCAGCTTAGGGGGGGCGGCTGAAGCTTTCTTT.

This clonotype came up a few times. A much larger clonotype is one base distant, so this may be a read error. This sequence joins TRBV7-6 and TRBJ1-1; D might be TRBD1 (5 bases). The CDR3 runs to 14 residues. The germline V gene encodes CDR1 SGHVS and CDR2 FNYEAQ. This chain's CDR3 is CASSLGAGTTGAFF. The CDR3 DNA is TGTGCCAGCAGCTTAGGGGCAGGGACCACTGGAGCTTTCTTT.

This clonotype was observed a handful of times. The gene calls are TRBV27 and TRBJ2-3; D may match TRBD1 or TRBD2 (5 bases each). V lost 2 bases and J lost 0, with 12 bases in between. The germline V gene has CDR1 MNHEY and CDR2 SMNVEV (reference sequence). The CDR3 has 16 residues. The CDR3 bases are TGTGCCAGCAGTTTAGGTCCTGGGGGAAGCACAGATACGCAGTATTTT. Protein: CASSLGPGGSTDTQYF.

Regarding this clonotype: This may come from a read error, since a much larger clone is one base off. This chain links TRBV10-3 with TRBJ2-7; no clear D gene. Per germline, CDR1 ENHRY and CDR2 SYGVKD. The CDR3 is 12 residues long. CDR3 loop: CATSEGTYEQYF. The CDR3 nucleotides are TGTGCCACCAGTGAAGGGACCTACGAGCAGTACTTC.

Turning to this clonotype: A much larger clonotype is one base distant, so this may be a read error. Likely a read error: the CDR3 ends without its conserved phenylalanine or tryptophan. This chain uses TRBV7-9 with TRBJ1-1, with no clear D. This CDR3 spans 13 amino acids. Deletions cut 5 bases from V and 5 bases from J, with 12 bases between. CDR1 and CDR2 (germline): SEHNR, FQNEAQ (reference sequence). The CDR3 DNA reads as TGTGCCAGCAGCCCCCCGGGTAGAACTGAAGCTTTCCTT. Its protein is CASSPPGRTEAFL.

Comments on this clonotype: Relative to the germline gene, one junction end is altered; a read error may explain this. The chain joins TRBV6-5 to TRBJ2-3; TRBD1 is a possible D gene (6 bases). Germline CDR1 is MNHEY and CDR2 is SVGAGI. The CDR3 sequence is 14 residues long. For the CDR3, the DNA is TGTGTCAGCAGCGACAGGTCCTCCACAGATACGCAGTATTTT. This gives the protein CVSSDRSSTDTQYF.